This T cell receptor (beta chain) was observed in a study of blood T cell repertoires in COVID-19. The CDR3 has 12 amino acids. The germline V and J ends were trimmed by 1 base and 9 bases, with 9 bases remaining between them. Measured with immunoSEQ multiplex PCR; TCRdb has only the in-frame clones, and not every one. Of roughly 240,000 clones listed, 86% are singletons. V gene TRBV12-3 or TRBV12-4 combines with J gene TRBJ1-1, with D hard to call. The sequence came from a woman between 25 and 40 years old who had recovered from COVID-19. The sequencing input was peripheral blood. The CDR3 protein is CASSLGRLQAFF. In DNA, the CDR3 is TGTGCCAGCAGTTTAGGTCGGTTACAAGCTTTCTTT.